These 17 T cell receptor beta chains originate from one sample sequenced in a study of cytomegalovirus exposure and HLA in healthy donors. Primers for the PCR totalled 60 Vbeta and 13 Jbeta. Here immunoSEQ multiplex PCR was the method, and the copy in TCRdb shows in-frame clones only, minus some. This table has 200,000 or so clones, roughly 80% appearing once. The sequenced sample consisted of PBMCs. These receptors all come from a woman aged 25 to 39 in good health and CMV-seropositive.

In this sample, this clone turned up a few times. This sequence joins TRBV19 and TRBJ1-1, with a weak D call TRBD1 (6 bases). Trimming removed 6 bases at V and 7 bases at J, with 12 bases between. The CDR3 extends over 12 amino acids. Germline-derived CDR1 and CDR2 are LNHDA and SQIVND (reference sequence). The CDR3 loop is CASRQGTGEAFF. For the CDR3, the DNA is TGTGCCAGTAGACAGGGAACCGGTGAAGCTTTCTTT. The whole variable domain, remainder taken from reference TRBV19 and TRBJ1-1, is DGGITQSPKYLFRKEGQNVTLSCEQNLNHDAMYWYRQDPGQGLRLIYYSQIVNDFQKGDIAEGYSVSREKKESFPLTVTSAQKNPTAFYLCASRQGTGEAFFGQGTRLTVV.

This rearrangement joins TRBV7-9 to TRBJ1-6, with D unclear. The CDR3 has 14 amino acids. Per the germline V gene, CDR1 is SEHNR and CDR2 is FQNEAQ (reference sequence). V was cut by 1 base and J by 7 bases, with 8 bases left in between. The CDR3 DNA reads as TGTGCCAGCAGCTTAGGTCCGGGGAATTCACCCCTCCACTTT. This codes for CASSLGPGNSPLHF.

This clone was seen a few times. V gene TRBV6-6 combines with J gene TRBJ1-2; 12 bases fit TRBD1. Losses at the gene ends were 9 bases for V and 7 bases for J; bases not matched to a gene: 6. The CDR3 sequence is 13 residues long. The germline gives CDR1 MNHNY, CDR2 SVGAGI (reference sequence). CDR3 sequence reads: CASPGTGGGGYTF. CDR3 sequence (DNA): TGTGCCAGTCCAGGGACAGGGGGCGGTGGCTACACCTTC.

V and J are TRBV10-2 and TRBJ1-1, with a tentative D call TRBD1 (5 bases). This CDR3 contains 18 residues. Trimming pared 1 base from V and 1 base from J, leaving 19 bases between. In germline, CDR1 is WSHSY, CDR2 SAAADI. In DNA, the CDR3 is TGCGCCAGCAGTGAGTTTTGGCAGGGAAGTATAGAGAACACTGAAGCTTTCTTT. The encoded protein is CASSEFWQGSIENTEAFF.

This clone was detected once. The chain has TRBV28 and TRBJ2-7; possible D gene TRBD1, 5 bases. This CDR3 is 14 amino acids long. Germline V gene data show CDR1 as MDHEN and CDR2 as SYDVKM. Deletions cut 3 bases from V and 5 bases from J, with 14 bases between. The DNA of the CDR3 is TGTGCCAGCAGTTTCCTAACAGGATTCCACGAGCAGTACTTC. Amino acids: CASSFLTGFHEQYF.

CDR3 DNA sequence: TGTGCCAGCCGCCGGGGAGGAGAAGGCTACACCTTC. Translation: CASRRGGEGYTF. The chain carries TRBV6-5 and TRBJ1-2; D gene ambiguous. Germline assignment: CDR1 MNHEY and CDR2 SVGAGI. The CDR3 sequence is 12 residues long. V lost 8 bases, J lost 8 bases, and 15 bases lay in between.

The rearrangement uses TRBV5-8 and TRBJ2-7; 11 nucleotides line up with TRBD2. The CDR3 extends over 18 amino acids. Germline-derived CDR1 and CDR2 are SGHTS and YDEGEE. V lost 1 base, J lost 2 bases, and 11 bases stayed unmatched. Here the CDR3 reads CASSLRGGATSGTYEQYF. CDR3 sequence (DNA): TGTGCCAGCAGCTTGCGGGGGGGGGCGACTAGCGGGACCTACGAGCAGTACTTC.

CDR3 sequence reads: CASSVDSTGVFPQPQHF. The CDR3 nucleotides read TGTGCCAGCAGCGTAGACTCGACAGGGGTTTTCCCTCAGCCCCAGCATTTT. The chain has TRBV9 and TRBJ1-5; 8 nucleotides match TRBD1. Trimming removed 0 bases from V and 6 bases from J; junction bases left unmatched: 11. Germline loops: CDR1 SGDLS, CDR2 YYNGEE. The CDR3 runs 17 residues.

This clone occurred once. The chain couples TRBV6-1 to TRBJ1-2; 9 positions match TRBD1. This CDR3 spans 13 amino acids. Looked up from germline, CDR1 is MNHNS and CDR2 is SASEGT. Trimming took 1 base from V and 7 from J; bases not matched to a gene: 1. The CDR3 DNA follows: TGTGCCAGCAGTGAAGGGACAGGGGTTGGCTACACCTTC. Amino acids: CASSEGTGVGYTF.

The chain recombines TRBV11-3 with TRBJ2-5; the D gene is possibly TRBD2 (6 bases). This CDR3 is built from 14 residues. Germline V gene lookup returns CDR1 SGHNT and CDR2 YENEEA. V was trimmed by 5 bases and J by 5 bases, leaving 15 bases between them. Here the CDR3 reads CASSHRTGGETQYF. The CDR3 region has the DNA TGTGCCAGCAGCCACCGGACCGGAGGGGAGACCCAGTACTTC.

V usage is TRBV6-1 and J usage is TRBJ2-7; D uncertain. The CDR3 has 13 amino acids. The V end was cut by 5 bases, the J end by 0 bases, with 8 bases between. Germline CDR1 and CDR2: MNHNS and SASEGT. The CDR3, as DNA: TGTGCCAGCAGTCCTTTCTACTCCTACGAGCAGTACTTC. This gives the protein CASSPFYSYEQYF.

The chain carries TRBV7-2 and TRBJ1-6, with D uncertain. The CDR3 is made up of 18 amino acids. CDR1 and CDR2 from the germline V gene are SGHTA and FQGNSA. Trimming left V 0 bases short and J 0 bases short, with 12 bases between. CDR3 residues: CASSLAPGVSSYNSPLHF. Here the CDR3 DNA reads TGTGCCAGCAGCTTAGCGCCCGGAGTCAGCTCCTATAATTCACCCCTCCACTTT.

The rearrangement uses TRBV7-9 and TRBJ2-5; D might be TRBD1 (5 bases). There are 13 residues in the CDR3. Trimming removed 5 bases from V and 1 base from J, with 8 bases in between. The germline V gene has CDR1 SEHNR and CDR2 FQNEAQ (reference sequence). In DNA form, the CDR3 reads TGTGCCAGCAGCACCGACAGCCAAGAGACCCAGTACTTC. Protein: CASSTDSQETQYF.

This clone was seen a handful of times. V gene TRBV5-6 combines with J gene TRBJ1-4; perhaps TRBD1 as D (5 bases). The CDR3 has 15 amino acids. Trimming left V 0 bases short and J 4 bases short, with 10 bases between. Germline V lookup: CDR1 SGHDT, CDR2 YYEEEE. CDR3 DNA sequence: TGTGCCAGCAGCTTGGAGGGGCAGAGTAATGAAAAACTGTTTTTT. It is translated as CASSLEGQSNEKLFF.

The gene calls are TRBV10-3 and TRBJ1-1; D unclear. Germline V gene sequence: CDR1 ENHRY, CDR2 SYGVKD. The CDR3 totals 14 residues. Trimming cost V 8 bases and J 3 bases, with 16 bases left between them. The CDR3 sequence is CAISPAPGYTEAFF. The CDR3 DNA reads TGTGCCATCTCGCCAGCCCCGGGGTACACTGAAGCTTTCTTT.

This clone was observed a handful of times. The chain combines TRBV6-6 with TRBJ2-6; D is uncertain. Germline loops: CDR1 MNHNY, CDR2 SVGAGI (reference sequence). The CDR3 covers 15 residues. Trimming took 4 bases from V and 0 from J, leaving 7 bases between them. DNA of the CDR3: TGTGCCAGCAGTTCCAGTATCTCTGGGGCCAACGTCCTGACTTTC. Translation gives CASSSSISGANVLTF.

This chain connects TRBV29-1 to TRBJ2-6, with D maybe TRBD1 (6 bases). The CDR3 runs 14 residues. Germline V gives CDR1 SQVTM, CDR2 ANQGSEA. V was cut by 7 bases and J by 2 bases, with 12 bases left in between. The CDR3 DNA sequence: TGCAGCGCCGGCAGGGGTACTGGGGCCAACGTCCTGACTTTC. This codes for CSAGRGTGANVLTF.